Listed below are T cell receptor beta chains from one sample, sequenced in a study of T cells expressing NK-cell markers. TCRdb derives one entry per CDR3 protein from the 5' RACE reads, leaving out DNA. This sample's table reports roughly 350,000 distinct CDR3 sequences. Sequencing used blood T cells: a sorted CD56 or NKG2C T cell subset, CD4+ or CD8+ T cells, or bulk PBMC T cells (not recorded which). The receptors here all came from a man aged 18-70 years in good health. The CDR3 runs from the conserved cysteine through the conserved F or W.

TRBJ2-6	TRBV5-4	CASSFFLYRAGANVLTF
TRBJ1-6	TRBV12-3/TRBV12-4	CASSPRGTDYNSPLHF
TRBJ1-4	TRBV6-1	CASAFRPTNEKLFF
TRBJ2-7	TRBV7-8	CATSRRRTGAPYEQYF
TRBJ1-5	TRBV2	CASRKTEFHGQPQHF
TRBJ2-1	TRBV6-1	CASSPGTSGGGNEQFF
TRBJ1-5	TRBV11-2	CASSLGSTGLARNQPQHF
TRBJ2-7	TRBV10-3	CAIRGASGDSSYEQYF
TRBJ2-1	TRBV14	CASSQVRQAYNEQFF
TRBJ1-2	TRBV20-1	CSATVTGTNYGYTF
TRBJ1-1	TRBV3-1	CASSQYQTGTEAFF
TRBJ2-3	TRBV3-1	CASSQRGASGRSTDTQYF
TRBJ1-1	TRBV28	CASSQRGFRTEAFF
TRBJ1-1	TRBV12-3/TRBV12-4	CASSLGDLQLTEAFF
TRBJ1-4	TRBV5-1	CASRRIVTTNEKLFF
TRBJ1-1	TRBV5-1	CASSSNRVRAFF
TRBJ2-4	TRBV5-8	CASSYPVGIQYF